This TCR beta chain originates from a study of blood T cell repertoires in COVID-19. Study-level background: The United States, Italy and Spain provided the acute and convalescent COVID-19 samples. PBMCs, B-cell-depleted T cells, or T cells were the source of the cDNA or gDNA that made up the material.

Original handling: By means of reference gene primer amplification, nucleated cell counts were estimated. Libraries were prepared by immunoSEQ multiplex PCR; TCRdb keeps only in-frame clonotypes and omits some of them. Clone size and the V and J calls come from that table; the DNA yielded D and trimming. Of about 180,000 clones listed, 70% to 90% are singletons. The V gene's germline CDR1 is LGHNA and CDR2 YNFKEQ. CDR3 size: 14 residues. The V gene lost 0 bases and the J gene lost 1 base, with 7 bases spanning the gap. The chain uses TRBV4-2 and TRBJ2-7; no definite D call. The source material was peripheral blood. This sequence originates from a man in his 60s with acute or convalescent COVID-19. The CDR3 is CASSQDHSSYEQYF. Written as DNA, the CDR3 is TGTGCCAGCAGCCAAGACCACTCGTCCTACGAGCAGTACTTC.